This passage covers 19 T cell receptor beta chains from one sample sequenced in a study of cytomegalovirus exposure and HLA in healthy donors. With 60 Vbeta and 13 Jbeta primers, the PCR was carried out. TCRdb's copy holds only in-frame clones and misses some; the assay was immunoSEQ multiplex PCR. Of about 130,000 clones listed, 75% to 85% are singletons. Sequences were obtained from PBMCs. These receptors were collected from a woman between 40 and 55 years old in good health and CMV-seronegative.

In this sample, this clone turned up a few times. The J gene is TRBJ2-1, the V gene TRBV4-3; D is perhaps TRBD2 (7 bases). This CDR3 region has 16 residues. CDR1 and CDR2 from the germline V gene are LGHNA and YSLEER. V dropped 0 bases and J dropped 3 bases, with 12 bases sitting between them. CDR3 sequence reads: CASSQDEGGGYNEQFF. Written as DNA, the CDR3 is TGCGCCAGCAGCCAAGATGAGGGAGGGGGCTACAATGAGCAGTTCTTC.

The gene calls are TRBV9 and TRBJ1-6; the D is unclear. Between the trimmed V and J ends, which lost 0 bases and 5 bases, there was a span of 18 bases. This CDR3 comprises 18 residues. CDR1 and CDR2 (germline): SGDLS, YYNGEE. The CDR3 DNA is TGTGCCAGCAGCGTAGCTCTATCGACGGGGAACAATAATTCACCCCTCCACTTT. Encoded protein: CASSVALSTGNNNSPLHF.

The genes are TRBV5-1 and TRBJ2-1, with 8 nucleotides matching TRBD1. Germline CDR1 reads SGHRS; CDR2 reads YFSETQ. V gave up 4 bases and J gave up 10 bases; unmatched junction bases: 16. CDR3 length equals 16 residues. The CDR3 nucleotides are TGCGCCAGCAGCCCGACACAGGGGGGCGGGACGGGAGAGCAGTTCTTC. This translates into CASSPTQGGGTGEQFF.

The chain combines TRBV9 with TRBJ2-1, with TRBD1 matching over 9 bases. Germline V gene sequence: CDR1 SGDLS, CDR2 YYNGEE. The CDR3 runs to 17 residues. V trimming: 0 bases; J trimming: 4 bases; junction bases outside the gene matches: 8. CDR3 in amino acids: CASSVAVGQGEYNEQFF. The DNA for the CDR3 is TGTGCCAGCAGCGTAGCGGTGGGACAGGGCGAATACAATGAGCAGTTCTTC.

This clone was recorded a few times. The V call is TRBV7-6, the J call TRBJ1-1; D gene uncertain. The CDR3 loop spans 13 amino acids. Germline CDR1 SGHVS, CDR2 FNYEAQ. V was cut by 3 bases and J by 0 bases, with 5 bases left in between. The CDR3 DNA is TGTGCCAGCAGCTTGCGAATGAACACTGAAGCTTTCTTT. This encodes CASSLRMNTEAFF. Full variable domain (outside the CDR3, taken from reference TRBV7-6 and TRBJ1-1): GAGVSQSPRYKVTKRGQDVALRCDPISGHVSLYWYRQALGQGPEFLTYFNYEAQQDKSGLPNDRFSAERPEGSISTLTIQRTEQRDSAMYRCASSLRMNTEAFFGQGTRLTVV.

CDR3 sequence (DNA): TGTGCCAGCAGCAGGTTTGACAGCCGAGGTAGGGGCAATCAGCCCCAGCATTTT. Translating it yields CASSRFDSRGRGNQPQHF. The rearrangement uses TRBV7-2 and TRBJ1-5, with D perhaps matching TRBD1 (5 bases). The CDR3 is 18 amino acids. CDR1 SGHTA and CDR2 FQGNSA come from the germline V gene. With 5 bases removed from V and 2 bases from J, the gap between germline ends came to 22 bases.

This chain connects TRBV5-1 to TRBJ2-3; TRBD1 agrees at 8 bases. The germline V gene has CDR1 SGHRS and CDR2 YFSETQ. This CDR3 region has 15 residues. After removal of 4 bases from V and 2 bases from J, the junction contained 6 bases not matched to a gene. CDR3 residues: CASSPPDRVTDTQYF. DNA for the CDR3: TGCGCCAGCAGCCCCCCGGACAGGGTCACAGATACGCAGTATTTT.

The CDR3 DNA is TGTGCCAGCAGTTACCGTCCTACAGGGAATGGCTACACCTTC. Protein product: CASSYRPTGNGYTF. The chain is built from TRBV6-6 and TRBJ1-2; D is possibly TRBD1 (6 bases). V was shortened by 2 bases and J by 6 bases, with 13 bases between the two germline ends. The CDR3 sequence is 14 residues long. Germline V gene data show CDR1 as MNHNY and CDR2 as SVGAGI (reference sequence).

The chain links TRBV4-1 to TRBJ2-5; D is possibly TRBD2 (5 bases). Germline V lookup: CDR1 MGHRA, CDR2 YSYEKL. Trimming took 1 base from V and 5 from J, leaving 17 bases between them. The CDR3 is 16 residues long. This CDR3 reads CASSQVEAEIGETQYF. CDR3 sequence (DNA): TGCGCCAGCAGCCAAGTGGAGGCAGAAATAGGGGAGACCCAGTACTTC.

This clone turned up a few times. The chain carries TRBV28 and TRBJ1-5; a weak D match, TRBD1 (6 bases). V gave up 1 base and J gave up 1 base, with 11 bases separating them. Germline V CDR1 and CDR2: MDHEN, SYDVKM. This CDR3 comprises 16 residues. CDR3 coding DNA: TGTGCCAGCAGTTTATACAGGGCTTTGAGCAATCAGCCCCAGCATTTT. Protein sequence: CASSLYRALSNQPQHF. The whole variable domain, filled in from reference TRBV28 and TRBJ1-5, reads DVKVTQSSRYLVKRTGEKVFLECVQDMDHENMFWYRQDPGLGLRLIYFSYDVKMKEKGDIPEGYSVSREKKERFSLILESASTNQTSMYLCASSLYRALSNQPQHFGDGTRLSIL.

The rearrangement links TRBV18 to TRBJ1-1; a weak D match, TRBD1 (5 bases). Germline-derived CDR1 and CDR2 are KGHSH and LQKENI. The CDR3 is made up of 13 amino acids. V was clipped by 6 bases and J by 3 bases, with 11 bases between them. The CDR3 DNA is TGTGCCAGCTCTCAGGGTAGGGACACTGAAGCTTTCTTT. Protein sequence: CASSQGRDTEAFF.

V and J are TRBV28 and TRBJ2-7; 8 bases line up with TRBD1. With 3 bases clipped from V and 2 bases from J, the junction kept 9 bases outside the gene matches. This CDR3 has 16 amino acids. Germline lookup yields CDR1 MDHEN and CDR2 SYDVKM. CDR3 in amino acids: CASSLIPGQVTYEQYF. The CDR3 DNA is TGTGCCAGCAGTTTGATACCGGGACAGGTCACCTACGAGCAGTACTTC. Filled out from reference TRBV28 and TRBJ2-7, the complete variable domain reads DVKVTQSSRYLVKRTGEKVFLECVQDMDHENMFWYRQDPGLGLRLIYFSYDVKMKEKGDIPEGYSVSREKKERFSLILESASTNQTSMYLCASSLIPGQVTYEQYFGPGTRLTVT.

The chain uses TRBV28 and TRBJ2-5; 11 bases fit TRBD1. The CDR3 length is 18 residues. Trimming at V came to 4 bases and at J to 2 bases, leaving 12 bases not matched to a gene. From germline, CDR1 is MDHEN and CDR2 SYDVKM. CDR3 region: CASSSRTGGSSVQETQYF. DNA of the CDR3: TGTGCCAGCAGTTCGAGGACAGGGGGCTCTTCCGTACAAGAGACCCAGTACTTC.

The chain is built from TRBV7-2 and TRBJ2-7, with 8 bases identical to TRBD1. Germline CDR1 SGHTA, CDR2 FQGNSA. The CDR3 loop spans 14 amino acids. The J segment lost 3 bases and the V segment lost 5 bases, leaving 6 bases of the junction unmatched. The CDR3 nucleotides read TGTGCCAGCAGCCCTAGACAGGGGTTCTACGAGCAGTACTTC. This gives the protein CASSPRQGFYEQYF. Filled out from reference TRBV7-2 and TRBJ2-7, the complete variable domain reads GAGVSQSPSNKVTEKGKDVELRCDPISGHTALYWYRQSLGQGLEFLIYFQGNSAPDKSGLPSDRFSAERTGGSVSTLTIQRTQQEDSAVYLCASSPRQGFYEQYFGPGTRLTVT.

The V call is TRBV13, the J call TRBJ1-6, with D possibly TRBD1 on 6 matching bases. V was shortened by 1 base and J by 5 bases, with 6 bases between the two germline ends. The CDR3 is 14 amino acids. Per germline, CDR1 PRHDT and CDR2 FYEKMQ (reference sequence). CDR3 protein: CASSLAGDNSPLHF. CDR3 bases: TGTGCCAGCAGCTTAGCAGGGGATAATTCACCCCTCCACTTT.

The rearrangement uses TRBV10-2 and TRBJ2-1, with 13 bases that match TRBD2. Germline V gene data show CDR1 as WSHSY and CDR2 as SAAADI. This CDR3 comprises 18 residues. V trimming: 6 bases; J trimming: 4 bases; junction bases outside the gene matches: 12. The CDR3 region is CASRMGTSGKIPYNEQFF. CDR3 coding DNA: TGCGCCAGCAGGATGGGGACTAGCGGGAAGATTCCTTACAATGAGCAGTTCTTC.

The V and J genes are TRBV29-1 and TRBJ2-4; TRBD2 matches 8 bases. CDR1 and CDR2 (germline): SQVTM, ANQGSEA. V was clipped by 6 bases and J by 3 bases; unmatched bases: 4. The CDR3 runs 13 residues. CDR3 nucleotides: TGCAGCGTCCGGGGGGGCCTCAAAAACATTCAGTACTTC. It yields the protein CSVRGGLKNIQYF.

V gene TRBV7-2 combines with J gene TRBJ2-2, with D uncertain. Per germline, CDR1 SGHTA and CDR2 FQGNSA. The V end lost 4 bases, the J end lost 0 bases, and 9 bases lay between the germline ends. This CDR3 region has 15 residues. This CDR3 reads CASSSSSANTGELFF. CDR3 nucleotides: TGTGCCAGCAGCTCATCCTCAGCGAACACCGGGGAGCTGTTTTTT.

V is TRBV5-6 and J is TRBJ2-7, with D perhaps TRBD2 (5 bases). The CDR3 spans 15 residues. Trimming cost V 5 bases and J 4 bases, with 19 bases left between them. Looked up from germline, CDR1 is SGHDT and CDR2 is YYEEEE. CDR3 nucleotide sequence: TGTGCCAGCAGGCCCTCCTTGGGAGTGGCGTACGAGCAGTACTTC. Its protein product is CASRPSLGVAYEQYF.